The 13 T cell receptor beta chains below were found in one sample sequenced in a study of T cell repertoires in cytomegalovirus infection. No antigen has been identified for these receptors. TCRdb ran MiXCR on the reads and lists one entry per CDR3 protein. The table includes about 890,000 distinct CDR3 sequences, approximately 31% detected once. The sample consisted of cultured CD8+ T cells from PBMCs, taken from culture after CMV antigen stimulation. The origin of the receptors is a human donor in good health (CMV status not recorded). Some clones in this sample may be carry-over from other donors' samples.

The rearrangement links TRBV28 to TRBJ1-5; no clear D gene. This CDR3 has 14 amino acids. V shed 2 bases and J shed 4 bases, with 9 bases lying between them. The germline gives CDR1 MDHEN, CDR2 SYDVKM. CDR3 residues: CASSLNPGNQPQHF. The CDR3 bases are TGTGCCAGCAGTTTAAATCCAGGAAATCAGCCCCAGCATTTT.

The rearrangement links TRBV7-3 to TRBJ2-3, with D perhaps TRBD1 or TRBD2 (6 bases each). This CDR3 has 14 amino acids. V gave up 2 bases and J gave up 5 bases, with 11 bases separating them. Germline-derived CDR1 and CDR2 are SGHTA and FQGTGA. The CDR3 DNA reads TGTGCCAGCAGCTTAGTCGGGGGCAGAGATACGCAGTATTTT. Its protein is CASSLVGGRDTQYF.

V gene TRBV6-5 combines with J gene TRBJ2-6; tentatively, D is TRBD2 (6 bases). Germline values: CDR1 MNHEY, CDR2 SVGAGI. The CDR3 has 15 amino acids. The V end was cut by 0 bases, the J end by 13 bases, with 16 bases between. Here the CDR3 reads CASSYSTGTARVLTF. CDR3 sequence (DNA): TGTGCCAGCAGTTACTCGACCGGGACTGCCAGAGTCCTGACTTTC.

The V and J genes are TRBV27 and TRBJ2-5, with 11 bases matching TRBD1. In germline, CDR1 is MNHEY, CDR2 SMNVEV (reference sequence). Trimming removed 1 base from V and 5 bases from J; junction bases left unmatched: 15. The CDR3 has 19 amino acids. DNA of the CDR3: TGTGCCAGCAGTTTATGGGGGGGAGGACAGGGGGCCGTCAGGGAGACCCAGTACTTC. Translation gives CASSLWGGGQGAVRETQYF.

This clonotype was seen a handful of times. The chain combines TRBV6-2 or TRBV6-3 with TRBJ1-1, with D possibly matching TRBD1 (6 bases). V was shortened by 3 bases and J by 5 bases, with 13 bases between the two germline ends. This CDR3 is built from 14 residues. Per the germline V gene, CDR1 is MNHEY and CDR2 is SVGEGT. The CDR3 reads CASSYQGYGTEAFF. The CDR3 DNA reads TGTGCCAGCAGTTATCAGGGGTACGGAACTGAAGCTTTCTTT.

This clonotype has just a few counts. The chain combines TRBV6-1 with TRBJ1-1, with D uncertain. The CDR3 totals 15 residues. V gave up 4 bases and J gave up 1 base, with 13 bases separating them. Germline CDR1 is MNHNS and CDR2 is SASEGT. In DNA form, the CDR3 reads TGTGCCAGCAGTGGGCTGGGTTATTGGAACACTGAAGCTTTCTTT. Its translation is CASSGLGYWNTEAFF.

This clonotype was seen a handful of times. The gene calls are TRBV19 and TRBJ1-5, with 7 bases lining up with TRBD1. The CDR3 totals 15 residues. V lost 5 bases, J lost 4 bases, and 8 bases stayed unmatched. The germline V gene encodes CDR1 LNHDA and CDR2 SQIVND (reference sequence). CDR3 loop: CASSPGTVQNQPQHF. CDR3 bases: TGTGCCAGTAGTCCGGGGACAGTACAGAATCAGCCCCAGCATTTT.

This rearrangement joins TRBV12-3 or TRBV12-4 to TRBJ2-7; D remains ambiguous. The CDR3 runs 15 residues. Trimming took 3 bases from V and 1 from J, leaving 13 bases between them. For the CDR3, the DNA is TGTGCCAGCAGTTTTGGGGATCTCCTATCCTACGAGCAGTACTTC. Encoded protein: CASSFGDLLSYEQYF.

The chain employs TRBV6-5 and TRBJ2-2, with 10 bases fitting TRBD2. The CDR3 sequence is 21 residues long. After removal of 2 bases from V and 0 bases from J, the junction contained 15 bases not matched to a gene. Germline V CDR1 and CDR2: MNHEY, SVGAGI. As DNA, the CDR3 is TGTGCCAGCAGTTACACACTCAGGCTCGGTAGCGGGGGGTCGAACACCGGGGAGCTGTTTTTT. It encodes CASSYTLRLGSGGSNTGELFF.

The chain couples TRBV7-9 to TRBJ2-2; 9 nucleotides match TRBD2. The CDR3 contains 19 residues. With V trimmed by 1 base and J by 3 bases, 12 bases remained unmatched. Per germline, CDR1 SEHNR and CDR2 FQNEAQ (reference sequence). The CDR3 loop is CASSLVSGLAVRHTGELFF. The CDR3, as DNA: TGTGCCAGCAGCTTAGTTTCGGGACTAGCTGTACGGCACACCGGGGAGCTGTTTTTT.

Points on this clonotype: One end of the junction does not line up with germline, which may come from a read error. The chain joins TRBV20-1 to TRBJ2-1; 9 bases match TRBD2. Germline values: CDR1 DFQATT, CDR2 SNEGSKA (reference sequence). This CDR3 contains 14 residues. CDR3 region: CSATGTSSHNKQFF. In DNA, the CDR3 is TGCAGTGCTACCGGGACTAGCTCCCACAATAAGCAGTTCTTC.

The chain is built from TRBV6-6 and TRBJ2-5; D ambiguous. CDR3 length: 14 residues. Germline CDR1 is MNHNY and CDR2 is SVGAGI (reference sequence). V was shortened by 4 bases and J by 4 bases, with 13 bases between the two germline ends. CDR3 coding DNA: TGTGCCAGCAGTTCCTTAAACCTTAGAGAGACCCAGTACTTC. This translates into CASSSLNLRETQYF.

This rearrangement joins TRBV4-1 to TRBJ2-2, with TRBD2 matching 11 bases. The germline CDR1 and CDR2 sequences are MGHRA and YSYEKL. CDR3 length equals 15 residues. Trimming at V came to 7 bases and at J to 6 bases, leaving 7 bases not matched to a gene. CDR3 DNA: TGCGCCAGCAACGTGCTAGCGGGGGGCCCCGGGGAGCTGTTTTTT. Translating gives CASNVLAGGPGELFF.